Listed here are 21 T cell receptor beta chains from one sample, sequenced in a study of tumor-infiltrating lymphocytes in primary liver carcinoma. RNA and DNA were co-extracted from about 19-30 mg of unsorted bulk tissue. Production of TCR beta cDNA used approximately 0.55 ug total RNA together with a constant-region primer. Sequencing libraries for TCR beta derived from three nested multiplex PCR rounds that used slightly modified ARM-PCR. TRBV1-TRBV30 forward and Cbeta reverse primers drove the first two roughly 11-cycle rounds. TCRdb analysed the multiplex PCR reads with MiXCR anew, one entry per CDR3 protein. The table lists 100,000 to 150,000 distinct CDR3 sequences, roughly three fifths of them singletons. The specimen sequenced was liver tumor tissue from sampling region 3. Subset of the sample: tumor region T3, left-lateral pole. These receptors originate from a woman aged 60-75 years with primary liver carcinoma and hepatitis B virus infection.

Concerning this clonotype itself: The junction and the germline gene differ at one end; a read error may be behind it. The CDR3 DNA is TGTACCAGCAGTTTTAGACTGGACACTGAAGCTTTCTTT. Encoded protein: CTSSFRLDTEAFF. This chain joins TRBV12-3 or TRBV12-4 and TRBJ1-1; D call uncertain. The CDR3 runs to 13 residues.

About this clonotype: A read error may produce the germline difference seen at one junction end. The chain has TRBV11-3 and TRBJ2-1; TRBD2 aligns across 7 bases. The CDR3 is 15 residues long. Per germline, CDR1 SGHNT and CDR2 YENEEA. The CDR3 sequence is CASSQAAGAVDEHFF. The DNA for the CDR3 is TGTGCCAGCAGCCAGGCGGCGGGAGCCGTCGATGAGCATTTCTTC.

This clonotype is a singleton in its sample. In this CDR3 the conserved last residue, phenylalanine or tryptophan, is missing, so a read error is likely. The DNA is omitted, as the CDR3 cannot be located on it reliably, and the CDR3 follows TCRdb's listing. The rearrangement links TRBV11-2 to TRBJ2-7. Both ends counted, the CDR3 spans 12 residues. Germline CDR1 and CDR2: SGHAT and FQNNGV. This CDR3 is CASSLVHYEQCI.

On this clonotype: Compared with germline, one end of the junction differs, possibly owing to a read error. V usage is TRBV29-1 and J usage is TRBJ1-5; D call uncertain. The length of the CDR3 is 14 residues. Germline V lookup: CDR1 SQVTM, CDR2 ANQGSEA. This CDR3 is CSASETSSSQPQHF. In nucleotides, the CDR3 is TGCAGCGCCTCAGAGACAAGCAGCAGTCAGCCCCAGCATTTT.

With regard to this clonotype: A read error may account for a junction end that differs from germline. The chain combines TRBV5-1 with TRBJ1-3; TRBD1 is a possible D gene (5 bases). This CDR3 is built from 15 residues. Germline CDR1 and CDR2: SGHRS and YFSETQ. CDR3 DNA: TGCGCCAGCAGCTTGGAGGGCCTTGGGGGAAGCACCATATATTTT. Protein: CASSLEGLGGSTIYF.

Turning to this clonotype: This could be a read error, since a much larger clone is one nucleotide away. J is TRBJ1-2 and V is TRBV6-5; the D is unclear. Germline V CDR1 and CDR2: MNHEY, SVGAGI. CDR3 size: 16 residues. DNA of the CDR3: TGTGCCAGCAGTTGGACCTTTAGGACGGATGCCTATGACTACACCTTC. This sequence encodes CASSWTFRTDAYDYTF.

This clonotype counts as medium-sized (0.01 to 0.1%). This chain uses TRBV11-2 with TRBJ2-3, with TRBD2 matching 7 bases. Germline V gene sequence: CDR1 SGHAT, CDR2 FQNNGV. J was trimmed by 0 bases and V by 5 bases; bases with no gene match: 2. The CDR3 runs 14 residues. CDR3 residues: CASSQGLSTDTQYF. The CDR3 coding sequence is TGTGCCAGCAGCCAGGGACTAAGCACAGATACGCAGTATTTT.

Turning to this clonotype: A much bigger clone sits one base away, suggesting this may be a read error. This chain joins TRBV28 and TRBJ2-7; 7 nucleotides line up with TRBD1. V trimming: 9 bases; J trimming: 2 bases; junction bases outside the gene matches: 7. The CDR3 is 13 residues long. The germline CDR1 and CDR2 sequences are MDHEN and SYDVKM. CDR3 DNA sequence: TGTGCCAGGGCCCGACAGGGCACCTACGAGCAGTACTTC. This translates into CARARQGTYEQYF.

The sample holds many counts of this clonotype. The chain combines TRBV5-6 with TRBJ2-5; 15 bases are shared with TRBD2. The CDR3 extends over 16 amino acids. The V segment lost 4 bases and the J segment 5 bases; nucleotides outside the gene matches: 6. CDR1 and CDR2 (germline): SGHDT, YYEEEE. The CDR3 DNA follows: TGTGCCAGCAGCCTCCGGACTAGCGGGAGGGCGGAGACCCAGTACTTC. Translation gives CASSLRTSGRAETQYF.

At least ten counts were recorded for this clonotype. This chain links TRBV28 with TRBJ2-3, with D hard to call. The CDR3 contains 16 residues. Germline-derived CDR1 and CDR2 are MDHEN and SYDVKM. V lost 3 bases to trimming and J lost 6 bases, with 19 bases between them. The CDR3 nucleotides read TGTGCCAGCAGTTTCCCCCCCCGGCGAAATTCGGATACGCAGTATTTT. This sequence encodes CASSFPPRRNSDTQYF.

This clonotype was detected only a few times. A read error is possible here, since a much larger clone lies one base away. V and J are TRBV12-3 or TRBV12-4 and TRBJ1-1, with D perhaps TRBD1 (6 bases). The ends were cut back, 9 bases at V and 0 bases at J, with 11 bases in the middle. The CDR3 sequence is 13 residues long. The chain's CDR3 is CASIGGLNTEAFF. CDR3 nucleotide sequence: TGTGCCAGTATAGGGGGTCTGAACACTGAAGCTTTCTTT.

As regards this clonotype: At one end, the junction sequence differs from germline, possibly due to a read error. The chain recombines TRBV11-3 with TRBJ1-1, with D possibly being TRBD1 (5 bases). This CDR3 spans 15 amino acids. The germline V gene encodes CDR1 SGHNT and CDR2 YENEEA. CDR3 sequence (DNA): TGTGCCAGCAGCCCCACACGGGGCTTGAACACTGATGCTCTCTTT. This sequence encodes CASSPTRGLNTDALF.

A word on this clonotype: A much bigger clone sits one base away, suggesting this may be a read error. This chain links TRBV30 with TRBJ2-7; D not certain. This CDR3 comprises 11 residues. CDR1 is GTSNPN, CDR2 SVGIG, per germline (reference sequence). CDR3 in DNA: TGTACCTGGAGTGCCCTCTACGAGCAGTACTTC. Protein product: CTWSALYEQYF.

The V and J genes are TRBV29-1 and TRBJ2-3, with TRBD1 as a possible D gene (6 bases). The CDR3 is made up of 15 amino acids. With 6 bases removed from V and 2 bases from J, the gap between germline ends came to 18 bases. From germline, CDR1 is SQVTM and CDR2 ANQGSEA. The CDR3 spells CSVQGLAGATDTQYF. CDR3 DNA: TGCAGCGTCCAGGGGCTAGCTGGAGCCACAGATACGCAGTATTTT.

Many counts were recorded for this clonotype. The chain links TRBV14 to TRBJ1-1, with unresolved D. The CDR3 is 14 amino acids. CDR1 SGHDN and CDR2 FVKESK come from the germline V gene. V was cut by 0 bases and J by 10 bases, with 15 bases left in between. CDR3 sequence (DNA): TGTGCCAGCAGCCAAGATTTCGCCGGTGTGGGAGCTTTCTTT. Its translation is CASSQDFAGVGAFF.

With regard to this clonotype: Since the CDR3 does not end with the conserved phenylalanine or tryptophan, this likely comes from a read error. The limits of the CDR3 on the DNA are not certain, so only TCRdb's listed CDR3 is given. The V call is TRBV4-1, the J call TRBJ2-5; no check of the table's D call, TRBD2, against the DNA was made. CDR1 is MGHRA and CDR2 is YSYEKL in the germline V gene. Ends included, the CDR3 has 18 residues. CDR3: CASSQVTSGTSAQETQHL.

A remark on this clonotype: One end of the junction varies from germline; a read error may be responsible. This rearrangement joins TRBV4-2 to TRBJ2-1, with TRBD1 matching over 9 bases. This CDR3 is built from 15 residues. CDR1 and CDR2 from the germline V gene are LGHNA and YNFKEQ. This CDR3 is CASSPPRGQGSEQLF. For the CDR3, the DNA is TGTGCTAGCAGCCCACCCAGGGGACAGGGCTCCGAGCAGCTCTTC.

The table lists this clonotype with a few counts. This could be a read error, since a much larger clone is one nucleotide away. J is TRBJ2-6 and V is TRBV6-5; D possibly matches TRBD1 or TRBD2 (5 bases each). This CDR3 contains 15 residues. CDR1 and CDR2 from the germline V gene are MNHEY and SVGAGI. CDR3 nucleotide sequence: TGTGCCACTAACCTCGGGGTTTCTGGGGCCAGCGTCCTGACTTTC. Protein: CATNLGVSGASVLTF.

In the case of this clonotype: At one of its ends the junction is not consistent with the germline gene, which may arise from a read error. The gene calls are TRBV12-3 or TRBV12-4 and TRBJ1-1; tentative D call: TRBD1 (6 bases). This CDR3 region has 15 residues. The CDR3 DNA is TGTGCCATCAGTCCAGAGCCAGGGGCGCGGACTGAAGCTTTCTTT. This encodes CAISPEPGARTEAFF.

This clonotype was recorded many times. This chain links TRBV5-4 with TRBJ2-1; 7 bases are shared with TRBD1. This CDR3 region has 14 residues. With V trimmed by 4 bases and J by 0 bases, 1 base remained unmatched. Germline V gene data show CDR1 as SGHNT and CDR2 as YYREEE (reference sequence). The CDR3 region is CASSGDSSYNEQFF. The CDR3, as DNA: TGTGCCAGCAGCGGGGACAGCTCCTACAATGAGCAGTTCTTC.

Many counts were recorded for this clonotype. V gene TRBV10-1 combines with J gene TRBJ2-1, with D possibly being TRBD1 (5 bases). Germline-derived CDR1 and CDR2 are WNHNN and SYGVQD (reference sequence). Trimming stripped 4 bases from V and 10 bases from J, with 14 bases between. CDR3 length equals 13 residues. The CDR3 DNA sequence: TGCGCCAGCAGTGTTAACAGGCTGGGAGAGCAGTTCTTC. The encoded protein is CASSVNRLGEQFF.